The 21 T cell receptor beta chains presented below share a single source sample, sequenced in a study of blood T cells in healthy people across ages (dated by TCRdb to 2015 to 2017). Libraries were built with 5' RACE. The second PCR ran for about 7 to 11 cycles and used a J-beta primer mix along with a sample-barcoded 5' primer. In-frame beta chains were kept once TCRdb had trimmed the public reads at Q25 with fastp and called clones with MiXCR. When rows share a CDR3 protein, they turn into one entry using the most common DNA and genes. Counted in this sample were 1.5 million to 2 million distinct CDR3 sequences; about two fifths of them appeared once. Jointly, the top ten make up more than 20% of the sample. Sequencing was done on a sample of blood. These receptor sequences come from a human donor in good health.

The chain is built from TRBV20-1 and TRBJ1-1; D is unresolved. CDR3 length equals 11 residues. The ends were cut back, 1 base at V and 8 bases at J, with 8 bases in the middle. Germline V CDR1 and CDR2: DFQATT, SNEGSKA (reference sequence). CDR3 region: CSARVLAEAFF. The CDR3 DNA follows: TGCAGTGCTAGAGTTTTAGCCGAAGCTTTCTTT.

The chain employs TRBV11-1 and TRBJ2-4; no firm D call. In germline, CDR1 is SGHAT, CDR2 FQDESV (reference sequence). The CDR3 consists of 12 residues. Trimming pared 5 bases from V and 8 bases from J, leaving 10 bases between. In DNA, the CDR3 is TGTGCCAGCAGCCACGACATGGACATTCAGTACTTC. The encoded protein is CASSHDMDIQYF.

The chain carries TRBV3-1 and TRBJ1-2; no clear D gene. Trimming cost V 4 bases and J 4 bases, with 10 bases left between them. Germline assignment: CDR1 LGHDT and CDR2 YNNKEL (reference sequence). The CDR3 is 13 residues long. The CDR3 DNA follows: TGTGCCAGCAGCCCTGGACTTACCTATGGCTACACCTTC. Translated: CASSPGLTYGYTF.

The V call is TRBV29-1, the J call TRBJ1-1; D ambiguous. Germline-derived CDR1 and CDR2 are SQVTM and ANQGSEA. This CDR3 spans 14 amino acids. The V and J ends lost 3 bases and 0 bases respectively, with 11 bases between them. CDR3 bases: TGCAGCGTTGATAGTGAAGTCTTGAACACTGAAGCTTTCTTT. This codes for CSVDSEVLNTEAFF.

This chain uses TRBV5-1 with TRBJ1-2, with a tentative D call TRBD1 (6 bases). The germline V gene encodes CDR1 SGHRS and CDR2 YFSETQ. Trimming shortened V by 3 bases and J by 2 bases, and 14 bases separated the two germline ends. CDR3 length: 15 residues. The chain's CDR3 is CASSSPGTPNYGYTF. The CDR3 DNA sequence: TGCGCCAGCAGCTCCCCCGGGACACCCAACTATGGCTACACCTTC.

This sequence joins TRBV18 and TRBJ2-1; D is perhaps TRBD2 (5 bases). This CDR3 comprises 13 residues. The germline CDR1 and CDR2 sequences are KGHSH and LQKENI. The V end was cut by 3 bases, the J end by 6 bases, with 9 bases between. Here the CDR3 DNA reads TGTGCCAGCTCACCGAGGAGCGGCAATGAGCAGTTCTTC. As protein: CASSPRSGNEQFF.

The sample holds a few counts of this clonotype. The chain recombines TRBV4-2 with TRBJ2-5; 9 bases line up with TRBD1. The length of the CDR3 is 17 residues. Germline V lookup: CDR1 LGHNA, CDR2 YNFKEQ. V gave up 0 bases and J gave up 4 bases; unmatched junction bases: 9. For the CDR3, the DNA is TGTGCCAGCAGCCAAGATACAGGGGGCGTATTCCCAGAGACCCAGTACTTC. Translation gives CASSQDTGGVFPETQYF.

Only a few counts were recorded for this clonotype. The genes are TRBV28 and TRBJ2-1, with 9 bases matching TRBD2. Looked up from germline, CDR1 is MDHEN and CDR2 is SYDVKM. The CDR3 runs to 15 residues. Unmatched junction bases numbered 9, after V lost 3 bases and J lost 9 bases. CDR3 in DNA: TGTGCCAGCAGTTTTTATGCGGGGGGGCGCGGTGAGCAGTTCTTC. Translating gives CASSFYAGGRGEQFF.

This chain uses TRBV7-2 with TRBJ1-2; tentative D call: TRBD1 (6 bases). Per the germline V gene, CDR1 is SGHTA and CDR2 is FQGNSA. Trimming stripped 1 base from V and 11 bases from J, with 17 bases between. The CDR3 spans 14 residues. The CDR3 nucleotides read TGTGCCAGCAGCTTAGATGGGACGGACAGACGGTACACCTTC. Its protein product is CASSLDGTDRRYTF. The complete variable domain, with remaining parts taken from reference TRBV7-2 and TRBJ1-2, reads GAGVSQSPSNKVTEKGKDVELRCDPISGHTALYWYRQSLGQGLEFLIYFQGNSAPDKSGLPSDRFSAERTGGSVSTLTIQRTQQEDSAVYLCASSLDGTDRRYTFGSGTRLTVV.

This chain connects TRBV10-1 to TRBJ2-7, with a tentative D call TRBD2 (6 bases). Germline CDR1 WNHNN, CDR2 SYGVQD (reference sequence). The V end lost 6 bases, the J end lost 0 bases, and 30 bases lay between the germline ends. CDR3 size: 20 residues. The CDR3 bases are TGCGCCAGCAGACGGGGGAGAAAAGGCCGCCGTATAACGAGCTCCTACGAGCAGTACTTC. Translation gives CASRRGRKGRRITSSYEQYF.

A few counts support this clonotype. This rearrangement joins TRBV27 to TRBJ1-2; 7 bases are a match to TRBD1. The germline V gene encodes CDR1 MNHEY and CDR2 SMNVEV (reference sequence). Trimming took 5 bases from V and 4 from J; bases not matched to a gene: 10. The CDR3 covers 15 residues. CDR3 coding DNA: TGTGCCAGCAGTCCCACCGCGGGACAGTCCTATGGCTACACCTTC. This sequence encodes CASSPTAGQSYGYTF.

CDR3: CASSYVSVGRGNNEQFF. The CDR3 DNA sequence: TGTGCCAGCAGTTACGTCTCCGTCGGGCGGGGAAACAATGAGCAGTTCTTC. The V gene is TRBV6-5, the J gene TRBJ2-1, with D perhaps TRBD2 (6 bases). CDR3 length: 17 residues. The V and J ends lost 2 bases and 5 bases respectively, with 19 bases between them. Germline CDR1 reads MNHEY; CDR2 reads SVGAGI.

This chain joins TRBV20-1 and TRBJ1-2, with 7 bases aligning to TRBD1. V was clipped by 1 base and J by 8 bases; unmatched bases: 10. CDR3 size: 14 residues. The germline CDR1 and CDR2 sequences are DFQATT and SNEGSKA (reference sequence). CDR3 loop: CSARASGQYSGYTF. In DNA, the CDR3 is TGCAGTGCTAGAGCGTCGGGACAGTATAGCGGCTACACCTTC.

This chain joins TRBV20-1 and TRBJ1-4, with D possibly TRBD1 on 6 matching bases. The CDR3 has 13 amino acids. V was trimmed by 5 bases and J by 5 bases, leaving 12 bases between them. CDR1 and CDR2 from the germline V gene are DFQATT and SNEGSKA (reference sequence). The DNA for the CDR3 is TGCAGTGCTCCAGGGGCCGTGAATGAAAAACTGTTTTTT. Translated, it gives CSAPGAVNEKLFF.

This chain joins TRBV7-2 and TRBJ2-3, with 12 bases matching TRBD2. This CDR3 region has 16 residues. The ends lost 1 base at V and 4 bases at J; junction bases unmatched: 3. Per germline, CDR1 SGHTA and CDR2 FQGNSA. The CDR3 sequence: CASSLELAGGSDTQYF. CDR3 in DNA: TGTGCCAGCAGCTTAGAGCTAGCGGGGGGGTCAGATACGCAGTATTTT.

This clonotype has a single count. The CDR3 DNA follows: TGTGCCAGCTCAAGGGAACAGGGGATAACTGAAGCTTTCTTT. Amino acid sequence: CASSREQGITEAFF. The chain combines TRBV18 with TRBJ1-1; 7 bases agree with TRBD1. After removal of 5 bases from V and 5 bases from J, the junction contained 8 bases not matched to a gene. The germline V gene has CDR1 KGHSH and CDR2 LQKENI. There are 14 residues in the CDR3.

In this sample, this clonotype turned up a few times. CDR3 residues: CASSSDLGLAGNQETQYF. CDR3 sequence (DNA): TGTGCCAGCAGCTCGGATTTAGGACTAGCGGGGAACCAAGAGACCCAGTACTTC. The chain joins TRBV7-8 to TRBJ2-5; 12 nucleotides match TRBD2. The CDR3 spans 18 residues. The junction had 9 bases not matched to a gene; V was cut back by 4 bases and J by 0 bases. Germline V gives CDR1 SGHVS, CDR2 FQNEAQ.

The table lists this clonotype with a count of one. The chain joins TRBV6-2 or TRBV6-3 to TRBJ1-5; possible D gene TRBD1, 6 bases. Per germline, CDR1 MNHEY and CDR2 SVGEGT. Trimming shortened V by 6 bases and J by 2 bases, and 11 bases separated the two germline ends. The CDR3 is made up of 14 amino acids. This CDR3 reads CASSPGVRNQPQHF. The CDR3 DNA is TGTGCCAGCAGCCCAGGGGTTCGCAATCAGCCCCAGCATTTT.

This clonotype was detected a few times. The V gene is TRBV30, the J gene TRBJ1-4, with D possibly matching TRBD1 (5 bases). The CDR3 runs 12 residues. With 4 bases removed from V and 6 bases from J, the gap between germline ends came to 9 bases. Germline-derived CDR1 and CDR2 are GTSNPN and SVGIG (reference sequence). The CDR3, as DNA: TGTGCCTGGACGGGAGGGGATGAAAAACTGTTTTTT. It encodes CAWTGGDEKLFF.

The rearrangement uses TRBV29-1 and TRBJ2-1, with 8 positions matching TRBD2. CDR1 and CDR2 from the germline V gene are SQVTM and ANQGSEA. V was pared by 6 bases and J by 8 bases, with 9 bases of the junction left unmatched. The CDR3 extends over 13 amino acids. CDR3 protein: CSVLKRGLDEQFF. The CDR3 region has the DNA TGCAGCGTCCTCAAGCGGGGGTTGGATGAGCAGTTCTTC.

This clonotype was counted ten times or more. V and J are TRBV5-1 and TRBJ2-5; no reliable D call. In germline, CDR1 is SGHRS, CDR2 YFSETQ. The V end lost 3 bases, the J end lost 7 bases, and 7 bases lay between the germline ends. The CDR3 consists of 11 residues. The CDR3 here is CASSSLGTQYF. The CDR3 nucleotides are TGCGCCAGCAGCTCTCTAGGGACCCAGTACTTC.